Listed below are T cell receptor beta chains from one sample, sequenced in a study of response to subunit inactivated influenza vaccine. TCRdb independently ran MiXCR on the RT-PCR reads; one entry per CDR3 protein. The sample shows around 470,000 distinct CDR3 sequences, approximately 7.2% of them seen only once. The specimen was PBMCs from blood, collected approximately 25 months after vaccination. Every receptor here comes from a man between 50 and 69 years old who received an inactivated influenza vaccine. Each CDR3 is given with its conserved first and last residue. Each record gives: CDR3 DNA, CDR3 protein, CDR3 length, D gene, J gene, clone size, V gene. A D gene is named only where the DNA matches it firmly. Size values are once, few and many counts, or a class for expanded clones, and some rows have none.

CDR3 DNA: TGCGCCAGCAGCCAAGAAAGAGTGTGGACAGCCTCACAAGAGACCCAGTACTTC
CDR3 protein: CASSQERVWTASQETQYF
CDR3 length: 18
D gene: -
J gene: TRBJ2-5
clone size: once
V gene: TRBV4-3

CDR3 DNA: TGTGCCAGCAGCTTAGTGGCCAGGGCCGACACTGAAGCTTTCTTT
CDR3 protein: CASSLVARADTEAFF
CDR3 length: 15
D gene: -
J gene: TRBJ1-1
clone size: many
V gene: TRBV7-2

CDR3 DNA: TGCGCCAGCAAGGGGGGGGCCACAGATACGCAGTATTTT
CDR3 protein: CASKGGATDTQYF
CDR3 length: 13
D gene: -
J gene: TRBJ2-3
clone size: few
V gene: TRBV10-2

CDR3 DNA: TGCAGTGCTAGGGTCCGCTTGAACACTGAAGCTTTCTTT
CDR3 protein: CSARVRLNTEAFF
CDR3 length: 13
D gene: -
J gene: TRBJ1-1
clone size: few
V gene: TRBV20-1

CDR3 DNA: TGTGCCAGCAGCTTAGAGACTCTCTCCTACGAGCAGTACTTC
CDR3 protein: CASSLETLSYEQYF
CDR3 length: 14
D gene: -
J gene: TRBJ2-7
clone size: many
V gene: TRBV7-2

CDR3 DNA: TGTGCCAGCAGCCGGGACAGGGGGCTATTGTACAATGAGCAGTTCTTC
CDR3 protein: CASSRDRGLLYNEQFF
CDR3 length: 16
D gene: TRBD1
J gene: TRBJ2-1
clone size: -
V gene: TRBV5-6

CDR3 DNA: TGCAGTGCCTTGGAGCGGGGGAACAATGAGCAGTTCTTC
CDR3 protein: CSALERGNNEQFF
CDR3 length: 13
D gene: TRBD2
J gene: TRBJ2-1
clone size: -
V gene: TRBV20-1

CDR3 DNA: TGTGCCAGCAACAGCGGGCAGGGAGGGTACAATGAGCAGTTCTTC
CDR3 protein: CASNSGQGGYNEQFF
CDR3 length: 15
D gene: TRBD2
J gene: TRBJ2-1
clone size: few
V gene: TRBV6-2/TRBV6-3

CDR3 DNA: TGTGCCAGCAGGGTGGACAGGGGTACTGAAGCTTTCTTT
CDR3 protein: CASRVDRGTEAFF
CDR3 length: 13
D gene: TRBD1
J gene: TRBJ1-1
clone size: few
V gene: TRBV2

CDR3 DNA: TGCAGCGTTGCGGCCCCCGGGGGGACCCCGTACTTC
CDR3 protein: CSVAAPGGTPYF
CDR3 length: 12
D gene: TRBD2
J gene: TRBJ2-5
clone size: -
V gene: TRBV29-1

CDR3 DNA: TGTGCCAGCAGCCGAGCCAAGGGTCAGGGCTACGAGCAGTACTTC
CDR3 protein: CASSRAKGQGYEQYF
CDR3 length: 15
D gene: -
J gene: TRBJ2-7
clone size: many
V gene: TRBV4-2

CDR3 DNA: TGCGCCAGCAGCTTGGTGGGGGAAGAGACCCAGTACTTC
CDR3 protein: CASSLVGEETQYF
CDR3 length: 13
D gene: -
J gene: TRBJ2-5
clone size: many
V gene: TRBV5-1

CDR3 DNA: TGTGCCAGCAGTTACTCGAGTTCCCTAGCTGACGAGCAGTACTTC
CDR3 protein: CASSYSSSLADEQYF
CDR3 length: 15
D gene: -
J gene: TRBJ2-7
clone size: many
V gene: TRBV6-5